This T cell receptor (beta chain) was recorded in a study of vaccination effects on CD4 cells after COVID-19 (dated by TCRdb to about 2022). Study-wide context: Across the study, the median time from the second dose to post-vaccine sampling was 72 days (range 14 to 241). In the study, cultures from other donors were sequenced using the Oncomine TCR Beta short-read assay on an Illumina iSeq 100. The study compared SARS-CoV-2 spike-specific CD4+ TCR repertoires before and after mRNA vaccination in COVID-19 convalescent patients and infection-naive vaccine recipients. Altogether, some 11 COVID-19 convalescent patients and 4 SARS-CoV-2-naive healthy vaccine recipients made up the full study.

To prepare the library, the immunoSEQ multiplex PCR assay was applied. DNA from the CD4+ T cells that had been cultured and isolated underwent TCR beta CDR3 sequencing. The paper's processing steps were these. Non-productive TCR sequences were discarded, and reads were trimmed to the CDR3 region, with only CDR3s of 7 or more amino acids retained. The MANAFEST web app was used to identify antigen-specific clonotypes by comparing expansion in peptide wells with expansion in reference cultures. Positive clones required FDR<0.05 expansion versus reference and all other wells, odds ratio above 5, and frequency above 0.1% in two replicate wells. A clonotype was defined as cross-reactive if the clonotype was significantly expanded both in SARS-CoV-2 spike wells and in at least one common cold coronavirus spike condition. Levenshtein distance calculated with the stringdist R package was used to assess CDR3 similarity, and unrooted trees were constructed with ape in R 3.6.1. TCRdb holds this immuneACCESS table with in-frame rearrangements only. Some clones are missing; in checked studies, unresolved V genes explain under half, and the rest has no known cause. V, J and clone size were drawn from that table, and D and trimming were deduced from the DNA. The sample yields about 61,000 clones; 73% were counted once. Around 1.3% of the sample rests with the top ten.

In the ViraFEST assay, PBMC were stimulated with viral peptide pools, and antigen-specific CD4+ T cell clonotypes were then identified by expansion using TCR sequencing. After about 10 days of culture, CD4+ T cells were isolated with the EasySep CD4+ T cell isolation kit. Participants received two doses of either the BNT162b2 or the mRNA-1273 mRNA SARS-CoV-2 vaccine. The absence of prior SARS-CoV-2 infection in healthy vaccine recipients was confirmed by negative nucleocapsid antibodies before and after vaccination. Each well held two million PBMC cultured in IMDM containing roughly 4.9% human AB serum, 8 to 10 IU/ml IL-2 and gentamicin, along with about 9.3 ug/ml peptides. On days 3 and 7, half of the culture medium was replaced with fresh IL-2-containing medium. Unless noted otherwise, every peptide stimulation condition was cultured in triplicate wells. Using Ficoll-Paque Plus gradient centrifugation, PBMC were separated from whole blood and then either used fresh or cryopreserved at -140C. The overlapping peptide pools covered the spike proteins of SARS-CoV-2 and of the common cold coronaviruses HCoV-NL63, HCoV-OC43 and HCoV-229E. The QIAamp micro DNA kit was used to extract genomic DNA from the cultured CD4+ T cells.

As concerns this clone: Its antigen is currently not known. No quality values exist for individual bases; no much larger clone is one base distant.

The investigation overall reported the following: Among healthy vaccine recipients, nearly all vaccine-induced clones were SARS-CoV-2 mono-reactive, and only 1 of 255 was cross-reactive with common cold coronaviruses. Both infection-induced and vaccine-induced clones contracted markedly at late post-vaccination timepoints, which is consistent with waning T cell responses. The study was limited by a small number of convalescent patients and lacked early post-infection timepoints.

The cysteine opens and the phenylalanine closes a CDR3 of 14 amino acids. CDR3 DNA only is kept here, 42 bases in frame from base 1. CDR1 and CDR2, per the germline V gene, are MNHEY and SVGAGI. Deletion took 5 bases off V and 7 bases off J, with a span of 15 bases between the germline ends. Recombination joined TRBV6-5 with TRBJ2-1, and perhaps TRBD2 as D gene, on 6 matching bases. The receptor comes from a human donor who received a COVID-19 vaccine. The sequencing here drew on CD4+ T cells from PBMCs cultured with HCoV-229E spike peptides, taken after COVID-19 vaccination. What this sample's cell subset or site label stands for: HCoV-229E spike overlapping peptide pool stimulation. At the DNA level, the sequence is TGTGCCAGCAGTCTGCCGGGACTCCGAAATGAGCAGTTCTTC. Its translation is CASSLPGLRNEQFF.